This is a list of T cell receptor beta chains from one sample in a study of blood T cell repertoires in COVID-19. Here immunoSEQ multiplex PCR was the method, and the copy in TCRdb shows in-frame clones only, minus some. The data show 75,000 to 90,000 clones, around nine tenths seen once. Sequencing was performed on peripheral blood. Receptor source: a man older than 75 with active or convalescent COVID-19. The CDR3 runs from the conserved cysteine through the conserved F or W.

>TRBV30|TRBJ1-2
CAWSVGQYGYTF
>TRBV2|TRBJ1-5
CASSGRDFNQPQHF
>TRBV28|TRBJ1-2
CASSLGHWAGANYGYTF
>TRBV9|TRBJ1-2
CASSVDPSHGSNYGGYTF
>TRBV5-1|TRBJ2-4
CASSFGGQGMGAKNIQYF
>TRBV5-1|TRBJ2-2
CASSLGLQGAFTGELFF
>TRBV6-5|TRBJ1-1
CASSYSSNTEAFF
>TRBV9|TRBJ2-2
CASSAPNTGELFF
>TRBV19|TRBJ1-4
CASSIMRRANEKLFF
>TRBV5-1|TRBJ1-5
CASSPQGSNQPQHF
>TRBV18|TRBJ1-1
CASSPTGTGDTEAFF
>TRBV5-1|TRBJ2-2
CASSLERRAGELFF
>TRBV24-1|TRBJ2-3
CATSDSRGGGTDTQYF
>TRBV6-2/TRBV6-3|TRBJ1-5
CASSYSVPRGNQPQHF
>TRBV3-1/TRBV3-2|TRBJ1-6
CASSDHLGTVNSPLHF
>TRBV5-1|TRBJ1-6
CASQTGTEKNSPLHF
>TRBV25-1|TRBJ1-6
CASKATANSPLHF
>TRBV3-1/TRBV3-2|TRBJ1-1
CASSQGPWLNTEAFF
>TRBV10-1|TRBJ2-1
CASSDPAETSYNEQFF
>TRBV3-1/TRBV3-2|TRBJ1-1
CASSQGYRGKPNTEAFF
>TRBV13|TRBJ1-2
CASSPPGGFSGYTF
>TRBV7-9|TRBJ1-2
CASSLGGQVYGYTF
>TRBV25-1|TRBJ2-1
CASSDSGRGGFYNEQFF
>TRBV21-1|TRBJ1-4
CANSLFEDSNEKLFF